This TCR beta chain appears in the sequencing data of a study of blood T cells in healthy people across ages. This CDR3 comprises 13 residues. Germline lookup yields CDR1 SNHLY and CDR2 FYNNEI. The V gene lost 6 bases and the J gene lost 2 bases, with 8 bases spanning the gap. Study-level findings and limits: Estimated diversity, derived from one million T cells, was regarded as an underestimate.

The sample holds a few counts of this clonotype. Its specificity is not known. A sample-barcoded 5' primer and a J-beta primer mix were used in a second PCR of roughly 7 to 11 cycles. Samples each returned at least 3 million CDR3-containing paired-end reads. Each CDR3 protein gets one entry after TCRdb re-called the 5' RACE reads with MiXCR. Here the sample spans 800,000 to 950,000 distinct CDR3 sequences, 40% to 60% being singletons. The sequence derives from a man aged 30 to 39 in good health. Sequencing input: blood. The rearrangement uses TRBV2 and TRBJ1-5, with D perhaps TRBD1 (5 bases). This CDR3 is CASRGGGNQPQHF. CDR3 nucleotide sequence: TGTGCCAGCAGGGGGGGGGGCAATCAGCCCCAGCATTTT.